These 20 T cell receptor beta chains were all obtained from the same sample, sequenced in a study of OX40 agonist ivuxolimab in advanced cancers. Measured with immunoSEQ multiplex PCR; TCRdb has only the in-frame clones, and not every one. The table lists approximately 26,000 clones, 87% of them singletons. Sequencing was performed on CD4+ or CD8+ T cells sorted from blood, taken in a trial of the OX40 agonist ivuxolimab. All receptors derive from an adult with an advanced solid tumor such as melanoma, head and neck, liver or kidney cancer.

The genes are TRBV11-3 and TRBJ1-1, with D possibly being TRBD1 (5 bases). The CDR3 has 15 residues. V was trimmed by 5 bases and J by 0 bases, leaving 13 bases between them. Germline V gives CDR1 SGHNT, CDR2 YENEEA. The CDR3 nucleotides read TGTGCCAGCAGCCCCCGGGACGGGCTGAACACTGAAGCTTTCTTT. The encoded protein is CASSPRDGLNTEAFF.

This chain joins TRBV6-6 and TRBJ2-3; 12 bases match TRBD2. Germline loops: CDR1 MNHNY, CDR2 SVGAGI (reference sequence). With V trimmed by 5 bases and J by 5 bases, 8 bases remained unmatched. CDR3 length: 16 amino acids. In DNA, the CDR3 is TGTGCCAGCAGTACCTGGACTAGCGGGGTCCAAGATACGCAGTATTTT. Residues: CASSTWTSGVQDTQYF.

V gene TRBV30 combines with J gene TRBJ2-3; perhaps D is TRBD1 or TRBD2 (5 bases each). This CDR3 is 15 amino acids long. CDR1 and CDR2 (germline): GTSNPN, SVGIG (reference sequence). Trimming shortened V by 0 bases and J by 0 bases, and 10 bases separated the two germline ends. The CDR3 spells CAWSVRGRSTDTQYF. Written as DNA, the CDR3 is TGTGCCTGGAGTGTACGGGGCAGAAGCACAGATACGCAGTATTTT.

The rearrangement links TRBV2 to TRBJ2-7, with no clear D. Germline assignment: CDR1 SNHLY and CDR2 FYNNEI. The length of the CDR3 is 13 residues. Trimming stripped 3 bases from V and 7 bases from J, with 13 bases between. CDR3 nucleotide sequence: TGTGCCAGCAGTGAGATGGACCGCATAGAGCAGTACTTC. The encoded protein is CASSEMDRIEQYF.

The chain recombines TRBV7-2 with TRBJ2-1, with TRBD1 identical over 7 bases. CDR3 size: 16 residues. After removal of 3 bases from V and 3 bases from J, the junction contained 8 bases not matched to a gene. Germline CDR1 and CDR2: SGHTA and FQGNSA. CDR3: CASSFIDRVGYNEQFF. The CDR3 region has the DNA TGTGCCAGCAGCTTCATAGACAGGGTAGGCTACAATGAGCAGTTCTTC.

The chain joins TRBV7-3 to TRBJ2-1; 10 bases align to TRBD2. V was pared by 1 base and J by 8 bases, with 11 bases of the junction left unmatched. The length of the CDR3 is 17 residues. Germline lookup yields CDR1 SGHTA and CDR2 FQGTGA. The DNA for the CDR3 is TGTGCCAGCAGCTTAAGGGGTGTAGCGGGAGGTTGGGATGAGCAGTTCTTC. Amino acids: CASSLRGVAGGWDEQFF.

The chain combines TRBV10-3 with TRBJ2-1; TRBD2 aligns across 8 bases. With 2 bases clipped from V and 3 bases from J, the junction kept 3 bases outside the gene matches. The CDR3 has 15 residues. Germline-derived CDR1 and CDR2 are ENHRY and SYGVKD. CDR3 coding DNA: TGTGCCATCAGTGAGACTAGCGGTATCTACAATGAGCAGTTCTTC. Its translation: CAISETSGIYNEQFF.

The rearrangement uses TRBV19 and TRBJ1-1; TRBD1 agrees at 9 bases. This CDR3 is 16 amino acids long. Trimming cost V 5 bases and J 0 bases; bases outside gene matches: 7. Germline V gives CDR1 LNHDA, CDR2 SQIVND (reference sequence). The CDR3 DNA sequence: TGTGCCAGTAGTCCCGGGACAGGGATCATGAACACTGAAGCTTTCTTT. It translates to CASSPGTGIMNTEAFF.

This clone rates as large. Here the CDR3 DNA reads TGCAGCGTTGAAGATCCCCACACAGATACGCAGTATTTT. Amino acid sequence: CSVEDPHTDTQYF. The J gene is TRBJ2-3, the V gene TRBV29-1; D gene uncertain. Germline assignment: CDR1 SQVTM and CDR2 ANQGSEA. The length of the CDR3 is 13 residues. V dropped 0 bases and J dropped 2 bases, with 6 bases sitting between them.

The chain recombines TRBV6-1 with TRBJ2-7; no clear D gene. The CDR3 has 15 amino acids. Deletions cut 0 bases from V and 3 bases from J, with 12 bases between. Germline lookup yields CDR1 MNHNS and CDR2 SASEGT. CDR3 sequence: CASSEALVQSYEQYF. The CDR3 region has the DNA TGTGCCAGCAGTGAAGCCTTAGTCCAGAGCTACGAGCAGTACTTC.

The rearrangement joins TRBV28 to TRBJ2-3; 7 bases are shared with TRBD2. Germline trimming cut 2 bases from V and 3 bases from J; bases unmatched to any gene: 14. The CDR3 is made up of 18 amino acids. Germline-derived CDR1 and CDR2 are MDHEN and SYDVKM. The CDR3: CASSLGVSGEGLTDTQYF. The CDR3 DNA sequence: TGTGCCAGCAGTTTAGGGGTGAGCGGGGAGGGCCTAACAGATACGCAGTATTTT.

The chain links TRBV4-1 to TRBJ1-2; the match to TRBD1 covers 9 bases. From germline, CDR1 is MGHRA and CDR2 YSYEKL. The CDR3 sequence is 16 residues long. After removal of 3 bases from V and 2 bases from J, the junction contained 7 bases not matched to a gene. The CDR3 region is CASSHPRQGVNYGYTF. The CDR3 region has the DNA TGCGCCAGCAGCCACCCGAGACAGGGGGTAAACTATGGCTACACCTTC.

V and J are TRBV9 and TRBJ1-2; D gene unclear. The V and J ends lost 4 bases and 1 base respectively, with 11 bases between them. CDR3 size: 14 residues. CDR1 and CDR2 (germline): SGDLS, YYNGEE. Here the CDR3 reads CASSPRDINYGYTF. The CDR3 DNA is TGTGCCAGCAGCCCTCGCGACATTAACTATGGCTACACCTTC.

This rearrangement joins TRBV6-5 to TRBJ2-1; 7 bases agree with TRBD2. J lost 2 bases, V lost 0 bases, and 4 bases had no gene match. This CDR3 region has 16 residues. The germline V gene has CDR1 MNHEY and CDR2 SVGAGI. The CDR3 protein is CASSYSTSPTYNEQFF. CDR3 sequence (DNA): TGTGCCAGCAGTTACTCGACTAGCCCTACCTACAATGAGCAGTTCTTC.

The CDR3 DNA reads as TGTGCCAGCAGCTACTCTAGCGGGAGCTACGAGCAGTACTTC. Translated: CASSYSSGSYEQYF. J is TRBJ2-7 and V is TRBV7-2; 10 bases map to TRBD2. Germline CDR1 and CDR2: SGHTA and FQGNSA. This CDR3 is built from 14 residues. J gave up 3 bases and V 4 bases, and 3 bases lay outside the gene matches. Variable domain in full (rest from reference TRBV7-2 and TRBJ2-7): GAGVSQSPSNKVTEKGKDVELRCDPISGHTALYWYRQSLGQGLEFLIYFQGNSAPDKSGLPSDRFSAERTGGSVSTLTIQRTQQEDSAVYLCASSYSSGSYEQYFGPGTRLTVT.

The genes are TRBV14 and TRBJ2-7; 8 nucleotides match TRBD2. The V and J ends lost 6 bases and 5 bases, in that order; junction bases with no gene match: 3. CDR1 is SGHDN, CDR2 FVKESK, per germline. The CDR3 loop spans 12 amino acids. The DNA of the CDR3 is TGTGCCAGCAGTCGCGGGGGGAACGAGCAGTACTTC. Its protein is CASSRGGNEQYF.

The chain combines TRBV20-1 with TRBJ2-3; TRBD1 might be the D (6 bases). Trimming stripped 6 bases from V and 8 bases from J, with 12 bases between. This CDR3 contains 11 residues. Looked up from germline, CDR1 is DFQATT and CDR2 is SNEGSKA (reference sequence). DNA for the CDR3: TGCAGTGCCGAAAGGGGGAGTACGCAGTATTTT. It codes for CSAERGSTQYF.

The gene calls are TRBV7-9 and TRBJ1-1; no definite D call. V lost 7 bases, J lost 3 bases, and 9 bases lay in between. Per germline, CDR1 SEHNR and CDR2 FQNEAQ (reference sequence). This CDR3 contains 12 residues. The CDR3 DNA reads as TGTGCCAGCATCTCGCCTCACACTGAAGCTTTCTTT. This encodes CASISPHTEAFF.

The rearrangement joins TRBV5-1 to TRBJ2-1; D is undetermined. CDR3 length equals 12 residues. Trimming left V 0 bases short and J 9 bases short, with 7 bases between. CDR1 SGHRS and CDR2 YFSETQ come from the germline V gene. The CDR3, as DNA: TGCGCCAGCAGCTTGGACTATCCTGAGCAGTTCTTC. The encoded protein is CASSLDYPEQFF.

The chain is built from TRBV11-1 and TRBJ2-2; maybe TRBD1 (5 bases). Trimming pared 3 bases from V and 2 bases from J, leaving 10 bases between. This CDR3 has 15 amino acids. Germline V gene lookup returns CDR1 SGHAT and CDR2 FQDESV (reference sequence). The CDR3 DNA is TGTGCCAGCAGCTTTGTTGACAGCAACACCGGGGAGCTGTTTTTT. It is translated as CASSFVDSNTGELFF.